Shown below are 15 T cell receptor beta chains from a single sample sequenced in a study of identical twins. Via MiXCR, TCRdb re-called the 5' RACE reads, giving one row per CDR3 protein. The sample holds hundreds of thousands of distinct CDR3 sequences, around 8.3% seen once. This same sample was also taken into another study, of yellow fever vaccine responses in identical twins.

Sequenced input: PBMCs. These receptors were collected from a woman aged 18-35 years in good health.

The DNA of the CDR3 is TGCAGCGCCCCAGGGACTAGCAGTCCAGATACGCAGTATTTT. It encodes CSAPGTSSPDTQYF. The chain recombines TRBV29-1 with TRBJ2-3; 9 bases map to TRBD2. The CDR3 length is 14 residues. Germline V lookup: CDR1 SQVTM, CDR2 ANQGSEA. Trimming took 7 bases from V and 4 from J; bases not matched to a gene: 9.

This clonotype has at least ten counts. For the CDR3, the DNA is TGTGCCAGCAGCCAACTAGCGGGAGTTGGGCTGACCTACGAGCAGTACTTC. Its protein is CASSQLAGVGLTYEQYF. J is TRBJ2-7 and V is TRBV7-9; 11 bases line up with TRBD2. Unmatched junction bases numbered 11, after V lost 5 bases and J lost 2 bases. This CDR3 spans 17 amino acids. In germline, CDR1 is SEHNR, CDR2 FQNEAQ (reference sequence).

This clonotype was counted only a few times. The CDR3 DNA reads as TGCAGTGCGACTGCGGCCGGGGCGCGGACAGATACGCAGTATTTT. Its protein product is CSATAAGARTDTQYF. J is TRBJ2-3 and V is TRBV20-1, with D perhaps TRBD1 or TRBD2 (5 bases each). Germline V CDR1 and CDR2: DFQATT, SNEGSKA (reference sequence). V shed 6 bases and J shed 3 bases, with 19 bases lying between them. The CDR3 runs 15 residues.

This clonotype was picked up many times. The CDR3 here is CASSVGTGHPSDNEKLFF. In DNA, the CDR3 is TGTGCCAGCAGCGTGGGGACAGGGCATCCCTCTGATAATGAAAAACTGTTTTTT. The chain combines TRBV9 with TRBJ1-4; 9 bases fit TRBD1. There are 18 residues in the CDR3. V dropped 2 bases and J dropped 4; count of bases not matched to a gene: 12. Germline V gene sequence: CDR1 SGDLS, CDR2 YYNGEE.

The chain couples TRBV3-1 to TRBJ2-3; 7 nucleotides line up with TRBD2. The V segment lost 4 bases and the J segment 6 bases; nucleotides outside the gene matches: 10. There are 15 residues in the CDR3. CDR1 is LGHDT, CDR2 YNNKEL, per germline (reference sequence). The CDR3 DNA sequence: TGTGCCAGCAGCCCCGGATGGACTAGGACGGATACGCAGTATTTT. As protein: CASSPGWTRTDTQYF.

Ten or more counts support this clonotype. This chain connects TRBV5-5 to TRBJ2-7, with a possible D match to TRBD1 (5 bases). V was cut by 0 bases and J by 4 bases, with 14 bases left in between. CDR1 SGHKS and CDR2 YYEKEE come from the germline V gene (reference sequence). CDR3 length: 15 amino acids. The CDR3 nucleotides are TGTGCCAGCAGCTTGGGTGCTACTGGGGCGTACGAGCAGTACTTC. Its protein is CASSLGATGAYEQYF.

This clonotype appeared many times. V usage is TRBV4-3 and J usage is TRBJ2-2; TRBD1 agrees at 7 bases. J was trimmed by 4 bases and V by 4 bases; bases with no gene match: 6. CDR1 and CDR2 from the germline V gene are LGHNA and YSLEER. The CDR3 runs 15 residues. CDR3 sequence (DNA): TGCGCCAGCAGCCGGGGGACAGCACGCACCGGGGAGCTGTTTTTT. This sequence encodes CASSRGTARTGELFF.

The rearrangement links TRBV28 to TRBJ1-4, with D unresolved. This CDR3 comprises 11 residues. Trimming stripped 6 bases from V and 10 bases from J, with 9 bases between. Looked up from germline, CDR1 is MDHEN and CDR2 is SYDVKM. The CDR3 spells CASRVERKLFF. The CDR3 nucleotides are TGTGCCAGCAGGGTTGAACGAAAACTGTTTTTT.

The V gene is TRBV5-1, the J gene TRBJ2-2, with 9 nucleotides matching TRBD1. Unmatched junction bases numbered 8, after V lost 0 bases and J lost 5 bases. CDR3 size: 17 residues. The V gene's germline CDR1 is SGHRS and CDR2 YFSETQ. The CDR3 sequence: CASSLGWTGVRTGELFF. The CDR3 bases are TGCGCCAGCAGCTTGGGTTGGACAGGGGTTCGGACCGGGGAGCTGTTTTTT.

The table lists this clonotype with a few counts. CDR3 loop: CASSYRQGRNNQPQHF. CDR3 sequence (DNA): TGTGCCAGCAGCTATAGACAGGGTAGAAACAATCAGCCCCAGCATTTT. The chain is built from TRBV7-2 and TRBJ1-5, with 7 bases lining up with TRBD1. This CDR3 comprises 16 residues. V was pared by 4 bases and J by 3 bases, with 9 bases of the junction left unmatched. The germline V gene has CDR1 SGHTA and CDR2 FQGNSA.

The rearrangement joins TRBV12-3 or TRBV12-4 to TRBJ2-3, with 7 bases lining up with TRBD1. Trimming at V came to 4 bases and at J to 0 bases, leaving 10 bases not matched to a gene. The CDR3 sequence is 17 residues long. The CDR3 DNA follows: TGTGCCAGCAGTTCTTTCGTCCGGGACAGAAGCACAGATACGCAGTATTTT. Residues: CASSSFVRDRSTDTQYF.

The J gene is TRBJ2-2, the V gene TRBV11-2, with 7 nucleotides matching TRBD2. The CDR3 is 16 residues long. Per germline, CDR1 SGHAT and CDR2 FQNNGV. The J segment lost 6 bases and the V segment lost 5 bases, leaving 12 bases of the junction unmatched. The CDR3 region is CASSGRLAGLAGELFF. For the CDR3, the DNA is TGTGCCAGCAGCGGAAGACTAGCTGGTTTGGCCGGGGAGCTGTTTTTT. Full variable domain (rest looked up from reference TRBV11-2 and TRBJ2-2): EAGVAQSPRYKIIEKRQSVAFWCNPISGHATLYWYQQILGQGPKLLIQFQNNGVVDDSQLPKDRFSAERLKGVDSTLKIQPAKLEDSAVYLCASSGRLAGLAGELFFGEGSRLTVL.

The gene calls are TRBV4-1 and TRBJ2-7, with D uncertain. The CDR3 consists of 12 residues. Germline CDR1 and CDR2: MGHRA and YSYEKL. The ends were cut back, 3 bases at V and 5 bases at J, with 8 bases in the middle. As DNA, the CDR3 is TGCGCCAGCAGCCATTACGGAAACGAGCAGTACTTC. Amino acid sequence: CASSHYGNEQYF.

In its sample, this clonotype was seen many times. The rearrangement links TRBV24-1 to TRBJ2-5; tentatively, D is TRBD1 (5 bases). The CDR3 has 13 residues. V lost 4 bases to trimming and J lost 3 bases, with 8 bases between them. CDR1 is KGHDR and CDR2 is SFDVKD in the germline V gene. CDR3 residues: CATSDLTEETQYF. The CDR3 nucleotides read TGTGCCACCAGTGACCTGACAGAAGAGACCCAGTACTTC.

At least ten counts were recorded for this clonotype. The rearrangement links TRBV5-1 to TRBJ2-7, with TRBD1 identical over 12 bases. Germline CDR1 SGHRS, CDR2 YFSETQ. Trimming removed 3 bases from V and 6 bases from J; junction bases left unmatched: 7. There are 15 residues in the CDR3. As DNA, the CDR3 is TGCGCCAGCAGCTCGAAGGGACAGGGGGCATCCGAGCAGTACTTC. This gives the protein CASSSKGQGASEQYF.